This T cell receptor beta chain was identified in a study of T cells in Graves' hyperthyroidism and ophthalmopathy. Stable hyperthyroidism: no ophthalmopathy progression over 18 months of follow-up. Exclusion criteria comprised uncontrolled infection, other autoimmune disease, pregnancy or lactation. PBMCs were derived from roughly 9.6 ml fresh peripheral blood. Germline V gene sequence: CDR1 MGHRA, CDR2 YSYEKL. The CDR3 sequence is 16 residues long. V gave up 4 bases and J gave up 5 bases; unmatched junction bases: 6. Amplification of TCR beta CDR3 regions used RNA as the template. First-round RT-PCR targeting the TCR CDR3 was performed with the HTBI primer set. TCRdb called the multiplex PCR reads again in MiXCR, with one record for every CDR3 protein. The table includes hundreds of thousands of distinct CDR3 sequences, approximately 14% detected once. This clonotype was recorded at least ten times.

Sequencing was carried out using blood. The V gene is TRBV4-1, the J gene TRBJ2-7; 15 bases are a match to TRBD2. The TCR comes from a woman between 18 and 29 years old with Graves' hyperthyroidism. The CDR3, as DNA: TGCGCCAGCAGCCGAGGACTAGCGGGGGGGGTCAACGAGCAGTACTTC. Amino acids: CASSRGLAGGVNEQYF.